The entry that follows covers one T cell receptor (beta chain) sequence. Repertoires were generated with immunoSEQ multiplex PCR, while TCRdb's copy carries only in-frame clones and drops some. The sample lists approximately 240,000 clones; approximately 86% were seen once. This sample is drawn from a study of blood T cell repertoires in COVID-19. The germline V gene encodes CDR1 SGHTA and CDR2 FQGNSA. The CDR3 extends over 16 amino acids. Trimming pared 4 bases from V and 2 bases from J, leaving 18 bases between. The chain joins TRBV7-2 to TRBJ2-7, with D perhaps matching TRBD2 (5 bases). Sequencing input: peripheral blood. The TCR comes from a woman in her twenties or thirties with COVID-19, enrolled during active disease. In DNA, the CDR3 is TGTGCCAGCAGCTGGGGAGACTTCAGGAACACCTACGAGCAGTACTTC. This codes for CASSWGDFRNTYEQYF.